Below are 14 T cell receptor beta chains sequenced from a single sample in a study of blood T cell repertoires in COVID-19 (dated by TCRdb to the early 2020s). The method behind the library was the immunoSEQ multiplex PCR assay. What TCRdb holds here is the immuneACCESS table cut down to in-frame rearrangements. Part of the clones is not present; checked against another copy, under half of the missing clones reflect an unresolved V gene, and the others are unexplained. This sample comprises tens of thousands of clones, roughly 84% of them detected only once. The ten largest clones represent roughly 3.5% of the sample. The specimen was peripheral blood. The receptors come from a man aged 50 or older with acute or convalescent COVID-19.

This clone was seen a handful of times. The chain links TRBV10-1 to TRBJ2-1; 7 nucleotides line up with TRBD2. Germline lookup yields CDR1 WNHNN and CDR2 SYGVQD (reference sequence). The CDR3 contains 14 residues. V shed 3 bases and J 4 bases; nucleotides not matched to a gene: 3. CDR3 sequence (DNA): TGCGCCAGCAGTGAATCTAGCGGATACAATGAGCAGTTCTTC. Its translation is CASSESSGYNEQFF.

This chain links TRBV5-6 with TRBJ2-1, with TRBD2 matching over 14 bases. The CDR3 consists of 16 residues. The V segment lost 2 bases and the J segment 9 bases; nucleotides outside the gene matches: 7. Germline V gene lookup returns CDR1 SGHDT and CDR2 YYEEEE. CDR3 sequence: CASSLLGTSGSIEQFF. DNA for the CDR3: TGTGCCAGCAGCTTACTCGGGACTAGCGGGAGTATTGAGCAGTTCTTC.

The V call is TRBV5-1, the J call TRBJ1-6, with D perhaps matching TRBD1 (5 bases). V shed 3 bases and J shed 3 bases, with 13 bases lying between them. The CDR3 contains 16 residues. Germline-derived CDR1 and CDR2 are SGHRS and YFSETQ. The DNA for the CDR3 is TGCGCCAGCAGCTACACGGACACATACTATAATTCACCCCTCCACTTT. The encoded protein is CASSYTDTYYNSPLHF.

The chain recombines TRBV4-2 with TRBJ2-3; tentative D call: TRBD2 (6 bases). CDR3 length equals 15 residues. The germline V gene encodes CDR1 LGHNA and CDR2 YNFKEQ. Trimming removed 0 bases from V and 1 base from J, with 8 bases in between. The CDR3 region has the DNA TGTGCCAGCAGCCAAGAACTAGCCCGCACAGATACGCAGTATTTT. Amino acids: CASSQELARTDTQYF.

The V and J genes are TRBV10-2 and TRBJ2-1, with TRBD2 matching 8 bases. J was trimmed by 1 base and V by 4 bases; bases with no gene match: 6. This CDR3 is 16 amino acids long. Germline loops: CDR1 WSHSY, CDR2 SAAADI. The CDR3 DNA reads TGCGCCAGCAGTGGGGTTAGCGGGGTATCCTACAATGAGCAGTTCTTC. Its protein is CASSGVSGVSYNEQFF.

The chain is built from TRBV6-2 or TRBV6-3 and TRBJ2-7; D is uncertain. The CDR3 runs 17 residues. Germline V lookup: CDR1 MNHEY, CDR2 SVGEGT. V lost 2 bases to trimming and J lost 3 bases, with 20 bases between them. The DNA of the CDR3 is TGTGCCAGCAGTTACCCACCTAACACGGAGCACTACTACGAGCAGTACTTC. Its translation: CASSYPPNTEHYYEQYF.

V gene TRBV7-9 combines with J gene TRBJ2-7, with TRBD2 as a possible D gene (6 bases). Germline V gene data show CDR1 as SEHNR and CDR2 as FQNEAQ (reference sequence). Trimming left V 4 bases short and J 1 base short, with 11 bases between. The CDR3 covers 14 residues. CDR3 loop: CASSSRTTSYEQYF. The CDR3 DNA sequence: TGTGCCAGCAGCTCTAGGACTACATCCTACGAGCAGTACTTC.

This clone was picked up one time. DNA for the CDR3: TGTGCCAGCAGCCTAACCCGGACTAGACGAGGCGATGAGCAGTTCTTC. Protein product: CASSLTRTRRGDEQFF. V and J are TRBV7-2 and TRBJ2-1; 7 nucleotides match TRBD2. This CDR3 spans 16 amino acids. The germline V gene encodes CDR1 SGHTA and CDR2 FQGNSA. The junction had 15 bases not matched to a gene; V was cut back by 5 bases and J by 8 bases. The complete variable domain, with remaining parts taken from reference TRBV7-2 and TRBJ2-1, reads GAGVSQSPSNKVTEKGKDVELRCDPISGHTALYWYRQSLGQGLEFLIYFQGNSAPDKSGLPSDRFSAERTGGSVSTLTIQRTQQEDSAVYLCASSLTRTRRGDEQFFGPGTRLTVL.

This chain joins TRBV7-2 and TRBJ1-4; 7 bases are a match to TRBD1. CDR1 and CDR2 (germline): SGHTA, FQGNSA. J lost 5 bases, V lost 6 bases, and 9 bases had no gene match. The CDR3 extends over 15 amino acids. CDR3 sequence: CASRPSGTANEKLFF. Written as DNA, the CDR3 is TGTGCCAGCAGACCATCCGGGACAGCAAATGAAAAACTGTTTTTT.

Here the CDR3 reads CASGAGSNEKLFF. As DNA, the CDR3 is TGTGCCAGCGGGGCGGGATCTAATGAAAAACTGTTTTTT. This rearrangement joins TRBV7-2 to TRBJ1-4; perhaps TRBD1 as D (5 bases). Germline assignment: CDR1 SGHTA and CDR2 FQGNSA. This CDR3 has 13 residues. Between the trimmed V and J ends, which lost 8 bases and 3 bases, there was a span of 10 bases.

This chain links TRBV7-3 with TRBJ2-1; a weak D match, TRBD2 (7 bases). The germline gives CDR1 SGHTA, CDR2 FQGTGA. Trimming cost V 2 bases and J 1 base, with 9 bases left between them. The CDR3 has 15 amino acids. The CDR3 protein is CASSLAGASYNEQFF. CDR3 DNA sequence: TGTGCCAGCAGCTTAGCGGGGGCTTCCTACAATGAGCAGTTCTTC.

J is TRBJ2-2 and V is TRBV6-5, with D possibly matching TRBD2 (5 bases). V gave up 10 bases and J gave up 6 bases, with 15 bases separating them. Germline CDR1 is MNHEY and CDR2 is SVGAGI. The CDR3 spans 13 residues. CDR3 sequence: CAISWGEAGELFF. The CDR3 DNA sequence: TGTGCCATCTCTTGGGGAGAGGCCGGGGAGCTGTTTTTT.

The rearrangement joins TRBV24-1 to TRBJ2-3; 8 bases match TRBD1. CDR1 is KGHDR and CDR2 is SFDVKD in the germline V gene. With V trimmed by 4 bases and J by 4 bases, 6 bases remained unmatched. The CDR3 spans 15 residues. CDR3: CATSDAQTGADTQYF. The CDR3 bases are TGTGCCACCAGTGACGCCCAGACAGGGGCAGATACGCAGTATTTT.

The CDR3 DNA sequence: TGTGCCAGCAGACTAGCGGGGGGACTTCAAGAGACCCAGTACTTC. Protein: CASRLAGGLQETQYF. The V gene is TRBV7-8, the J gene TRBJ2-5; TRBD2 aligns across 12 bases. CDR1 is SGHVS, CDR2 FQNEAQ, per germline. CDR3 length equals 15 residues. Unmatched junction bases numbered 4, after V lost 6 bases and J lost 2 bases. The full variable domain, rest sourced from reference TRBV7-8 and TRBJ2-5, is GAGVSQSPRYKVAKRGQDVALRCDPISGHVSLFWYQQALGQGPEFLTYFQNEAQLDKSGLPSDRFFAERPEGSVSTLKIQRTQQEDSAVYLCASRLAGGLQETQYFGPGTRLLVL.